The 10 T cell receptor beta chains given below trace back to one sample, sequenced in a study of blood T cell repertoires in COVID-19. Measured with immunoSEQ multiplex PCR; TCRdb has only the in-frame clones, and not every one. The table shows under 200,000 clones, with 75% to 85% occurring only once. Sequences were obtained from peripheral blood. The receptor source for this set is a human donor in a cohort sampled during active COVID-19.

The chain joins TRBV28 to TRBJ2-7; the D gene is possibly TRBD2 (6 bases). The V end lost 1 base, the J end lost 3 bases, and 13 bases lay between the germline ends. The CDR3 is 15 residues long. Germline CDR1 is MDHEN and CDR2 is SYDVKM. CDR3 DNA sequence: TGTGCCAGCAGTTTATTAACGGGAGCGGTCTACGAGCAGTACTTC. It translates to CASSLLTGAVYEQYF.

The chain carries TRBV5-1 and TRBJ1-2; 7 nucleotides agree with TRBD1. Germline CDR1 reads SGHRS; CDR2 reads YFSETQ. The CDR3 consists of 14 residues. V was pared by 4 bases and J by 4 bases, with 7 bases of the junction left unmatched. In DNA, the CDR3 is TGCGCCAGCAGCCGTGATACAGGGGTCTATGGCTACACCTTC. As protein: CASSRDTGVYGYTF. The full variable domain, its missing parts supplied by reference TRBV5-1 and TRBJ1-2, is KAGVTQTPRYLIKTRGQQVTLSCSPISGHRSVSWYQQTPGQGLQFLFEYFSETQRNKGNFPGRFSGRQFSNSRSEMNVSTLELGDSALYLCASSRDTGVYGYTFGSGTRLTVV.

This clone showed up just a few times. This chain uses TRBV4-1 with TRBJ1-1; TRBD1 aligns across 7 bases. The CDR3 is made up of 15 amino acids. The V gene's germline CDR1 is MGHRA and CDR2 YSYEKL. V gave up 0 bases and J gave up 3 bases; unmatched junction bases: 4. The CDR3 here is CASSQDPQGDTEAFF. The CDR3 region has the DNA TGCGCCAGCAGCCAAGATCCCCAGGGGGACACTGAAGCTTTCTTT.

The genes are TRBV6-4 and TRBJ2-7; D unresolved. Trimming shortened V by 6 bases and J by 3 bases, and 12 bases separated the two germline ends. CDR1 MRHNA and CDR2 SNTAGT come from the germline V gene. This CDR3 is 13 amino acids long. Written as DNA, the CDR3 is TGTGCCAGCAGCGCCCGGCAGGTCTACGAGCAGTACTTC. It yields the protein CASSARQVYEQYF.

The chain couples TRBV5-1 to TRBJ1-4; the D is unclear. Germline V gene data show CDR1 as SGHRS and CDR2 as YFSETQ. Trimming took off 5 bases at V and 7 bases at J, with 21 bases between the two ends. This CDR3 region has 16 residues. The CDR3 protein is CASSPGSPSIGEKLFF. In nucleotides, the CDR3 is TGCGCCAGCAGTCCGGGATCACCCAGCATCGGTGAAAAACTGTTTTTT.

The genes are TRBV7-3 and TRBJ1-2, with D perhaps TRBD1 (6 bases). Germline V gene sequence: CDR1 SGHTA, CDR2 FQGTGA. CDR3 length equals 13 residues. V lost 5 bases and J lost 8, with 15 bases in between. The CDR3 nucleotides are TGTGCCAGCAGCATGACAGGAAAGGAGGGCTACACCTTC. Protein sequence: CASSMTGKEGYTF.

The rearrangement uses TRBV21-1 and TRBJ2-3; no DNA check was done on the table's D call, TRBD2. TRBV21-1 is a pseudogene segment. The CDR3 consists of 13 residues. CDR3 amino acids: CASSKRVADTQYF. CDR3 sequence (DNA): TGTGCCAGCAGCAAGAGGGTTGCAGATACGCAGTATTTT.

CDR3: CASSLAIPDRPYNSPLHF. CDR3 bases: TGTGCCAGCAGCTTAGCGATCCCAGACAGGCCCTATAATTCACCCCTCCACTTT. The chain employs TRBV7-9 and TRBJ1-6; possible D gene TRBD1, 6 bases. V lost 0 bases, J lost 2 bases, and 14 bases lay in between. CDR3 length: 18 amino acids. Germline assignment: CDR1 SEHNR and CDR2 FQNEAQ (reference sequence).

This clone was observed a single time. This chain uses TRBV7-9 with TRBJ2-1; TRBD1 aligns across 9 bases. There are 13 residues in the CDR3. J was trimmed by 9 bases and V by 5 bases; bases with no gene match: 5. In germline, CDR1 is SEHNR, CDR2 FQNEAQ (reference sequence). CDR3 protein: CASSPGTGFEQFF. The CDR3 coding sequence is TGTGCCAGCAGCCCCGGGACAGGGTTTGAGCAGTTCTTC.

This chain links TRBV3-1 (or the pseudogene TRBV3-2) with TRBJ1-3; D not resolved. Trimming shortened V by 3 bases and J by 0 bases, and 9 bases separated the two germline ends. The germline CDR1 and CDR2 sequences are LGHDT and YNNKEL (reference sequence). This CDR3 contains 15 residues. The CDR3 reads CASSHQVSSGNTIYF. The CDR3 nucleotides read TGTGCCAGCAGCCATCAGGTGAGCTCTGGAAACACCATATATTTT.